Presented here are 5 T cell receptor beta chains from one specimen sequenced in a study of control samples from healthy donors and cancer patients. Some clones are missing from TCRdb's copy, which holds only in-frame ones; the method was immunoSEQ multiplex PCR. Among roughly 200,000 clones listed, over 80% were seen once. Sequencing input: blood. The receptors come from a man aged 18 to 35 in good health.

This chain connects TRBV5-4 to TRBJ2-6, with TRBD2 matching 10 bases. CDR3 length: 17 residues. V dropped 0 bases and J dropped 6; count of bases not matched to a gene: 6. Per the germline V gene, CDR1 is SGHNT and CDR2 is YYREEE (reference sequence). The CDR3 sequence is CASSLALAGDPANVLTF. In DNA, the CDR3 is TGTGCCAGCAGCTTGGCTCTAGCGGGGGACCCGGCCAACGTCCTGACTTTC.

The rearrangement uses TRBV7-2 and TRBJ2-2; 10 bases are shared with TRBD2. This CDR3 is 17 amino acids long. The ends lost 5 bases at V and 8 bases at J; junction bases unmatched: 14. The germline V gene encodes CDR1 SGHTA and CDR2 FQGNSA. This CDR3 is CASSPRGSGGGRGELFF. The CDR3 bases are TGTGCCAGCAGCCCCCGGGGCAGCGGGGGGGGCCGGGGGGAGCTGTTTTTT.

In nucleotides, the CDR3 is TGTGCCAGCAGCCCAACACTCGGACAGCGTGAGCAGTTCTTC. Translation gives CASSPTLGQREQFF. V usage is TRBV3-1 (or the pseudogene TRBV3-2) and J usage is TRBJ2-1; a weak D match, TRBD1 (6 bases). V was trimmed by 4 bases and J by 9 bases, leaving 16 bases between them. CDR3 length equals 14 residues. Looked up from germline, CDR1 is LGHDT and CDR2 is YNNKEL (reference sequence).

This rearrangement joins TRBV9 to TRBJ2-5, with 14 bases that match TRBD2. The trim removed 4 bases at V and 2 bases at J, leaving 7 bases unmatched. The CDR3 consists of 17 residues. Germline values: CDR1 SGDLS, CDR2 YYNGEE. The CDR3 loop is CASSQGTSGGLQETQYF. The DNA for the CDR3 is TGTGCCAGCAGCCAAGGGACTAGCGGGGGATTACAAGAGACCCAGTACTTC.

The rearrangement joins TRBV19 to TRBJ1-1, with D unresolved. Germline V gene sequence: CDR1 LNHDA, CDR2 SQIVND (reference sequence). Trimming left V 5 bases short and J 1 base short, with 8 bases between. The CDR3 runs 13 residues. CDR3 sequence reads: CASSLTGNTEAFF. The CDR3 bases are TGTGCCAGTAGTCTTACGGGGAACACTGAAGCTTTCTTT.